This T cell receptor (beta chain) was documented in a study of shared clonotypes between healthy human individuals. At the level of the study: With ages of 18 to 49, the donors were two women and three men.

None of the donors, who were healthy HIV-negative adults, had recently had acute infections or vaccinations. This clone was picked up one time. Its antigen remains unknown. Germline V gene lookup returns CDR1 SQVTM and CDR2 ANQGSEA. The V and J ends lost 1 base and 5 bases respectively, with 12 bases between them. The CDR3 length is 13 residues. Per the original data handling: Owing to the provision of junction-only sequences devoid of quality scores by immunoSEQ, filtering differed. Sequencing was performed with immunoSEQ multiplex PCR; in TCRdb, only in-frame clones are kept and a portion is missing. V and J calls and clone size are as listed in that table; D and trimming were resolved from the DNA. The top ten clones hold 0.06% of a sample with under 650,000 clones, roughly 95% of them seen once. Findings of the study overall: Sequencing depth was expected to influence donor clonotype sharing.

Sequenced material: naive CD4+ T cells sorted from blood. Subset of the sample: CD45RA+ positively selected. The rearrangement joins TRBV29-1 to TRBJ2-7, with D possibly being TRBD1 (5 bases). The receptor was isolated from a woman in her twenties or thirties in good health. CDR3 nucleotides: TGCAGCGTTGAAGGGCAGGGTACGAACGAGCAGTACTTC. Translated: CSVEGQGTNEQYF.